These 29 T cell receptor beta chains originate from one sample sequenced in a study of beta chain features in type 1 diabetes. Findings and caveats of the study: Across all four CD4+ subsets, people with type 1 diabetes showed modestly shorter TCRB CDR3s.

Their antigens remain unidentified. The isolated RNA, all of it, was reverse transcribed, so expressed TCRB transcripts were what got sequenced. Generated by immunoSEQ multiplex PCR, the TCRdb table keeps only in-frame clones and is missing some. The top ten clones hold around 0.9% of a sample with approximately 170,000 clones, approximately 8% of them seen once. The source material was central memory CD4+ T cells from blood. The receptors derive from a woman in her thirties or forties with type 1 diabetes.

This clone showed up just a few times. The chain joins TRBV28 to TRBJ2-2; 13 bases line up with TRBD2. The length of the CDR3 is 18 residues. CDR1 MDHEN and CDR2 SYDVKM come from the germline V gene. The J segment lost 4 bases and the V segment lost 4 bases, leaving 9 bases of the junction unmatched. The CDR3 spells CASSSTSGRNGTTGELFF. The CDR3 DNA is TGTGCCAGCAGTTCGACTAGCGGGAGGAACGGGACCACCGGGGAGCTGTTTTTT.

This clone was detected only a few times. The chain recombines TRBV10-2 with TRBJ2-7; 8 positions agree with TRBD1. Germline loops: CDR1 WSHSY, CDR2 SAAADI. V gave up 3 bases and J gave up 2 bases; unmatched junction bases: 6. The CDR3 has 15 residues. As DNA, the CDR3 is TGCGCCAGCAGTGATGGGGGGACAGGAGCCTACGAGCAGTACTTC. Translation gives CASSDGGTGAYEQYF.

The V gene is TRBV7-2, the J gene TRBJ2-1; D remains unclear. CDR1 SGHTA and CDR2 FQGNSA come from the germline V gene. V was trimmed by 5 bases and J by 6 bases, leaving 11 bases between them. CDR3 size: 13 residues. CDR3 protein: CASSIRETNEQFF. The CDR3 nucleotides are TGTGCCAGCAGCATTCGAGAAACCAATGAGCAGTTCTTC.

The gene calls are TRBV7-2 and TRBJ2-7; weak D call: TRBD2 (6 bases). In germline, CDR1 is SGHTA, CDR2 FQGNSA. V lost 1 base, J lost 4 bases, and 11 bases lay in between. The CDR3 runs 14 residues. CDR3 coding DNA: TGTGCCAGCAGCTTAGGGGGCGGGGAGTACGAGCAGTACTTC. Translating gives CASSLGGGEYEQYF.

This clone turned up a few times. This sequence joins TRBV29-1 and TRBJ2-5; TRBD2 might be the D (5 bases). CDR3 length equals 14 residues. Trimming took 7 bases from V and 5 from J, leaving 20 bases between them. The germline gives CDR1 SQVTM, CDR2 ANQGSEA. As DNA, the CDR3 is TGCAGCGCCCGAGACCCCCGGGGAGTGGAGACCCAGTACTTC. It specifies CSARDPRGVETQYF.

Many counts were recorded for this clone. The rearrangement joins TRBV18 to TRBJ1-1; D uncertain. Trimming removed 8 bases at V and 1 base at J, with 11 bases between. Germline loops: CDR1 KGHSH, CDR2 LQKENI. The CDR3 totals 13 residues. The CDR3 bases are TGTGCCAGCCTCGAAACCAGGAACACTGAAGCTTTCTTT. Its protein is CASLETRNTEAFF.

The chain combines TRBV18 with TRBJ2-3; D is uncertain. Germline lookup yields CDR1 KGHSH and CDR2 LQKENI. The length of the CDR3 is 14 residues. The ends were cut back, 3 bases at V and 1 base at J, with 8 bases in the middle. CDR3 region: CASSPETGTDTQYF. For the CDR3, the DNA is TGTGCCAGCTCACCGGAGACTGGCACAGATACGCAGTATTTT.

V gene TRBV29-1 combines with J gene TRBJ1-1; D perhaps matches TRBD1 (6 bases). The CDR3 sequence is 15 residues long. V dropped 3 bases and J dropped 11 bases, with 25 bases sitting between them. Germline CDR1 SQVTM, CDR2 ANQGSEA. CDR3 coding DNA: TGCAGCGTTGAGGGCAGGGGCAAGGGCGCAGAGGGGGCTTTCTTT. Translated: CSVEGRGKGAEGAFF.

This clone was recorded a few times. This chain links TRBV25-1 with TRBJ2-7; tentatively, D is TRBD1 (6 bases). V lost 10 bases to trimming and J lost 3 bases, with 10 bases between them. Per germline, CDR1 MGHDK and CDR2 SYGVNS. This CDR3 has 11 residues. CDR3 residues: CATTGLYEQYF. The CDR3 region has the DNA TGTGCCACCACAGGGCTCTACGAGCAGTACTTC.

This clone was seen a few times. The genes are TRBV7-9 and TRBJ1-2, with 10 bases that match TRBD1. Germline trimming cut 5 bases from V and 4 bases from J; bases unmatched to any gene: 4. The CDR3 is made up of 14 amino acids. Germline V gives CDR1 SEHNR, CDR2 FQNEAQ (reference sequence). The CDR3 is CASSLTGGGYGYTF. CDR3 DNA: TGTGCCAGCAGCCTGACAGGGGGCGGCTATGGCTACACCTTC.

This clone appeared a few times. The V call is TRBV7-3, the J call TRBJ2-5; 10 nucleotides match TRBD1. Germline V CDR1 and CDR2: SGHTA, FQGTGA. The V and J ends lost 1 base and 4 bases, in that order; junction bases with no gene match: 6. The CDR3 has 16 amino acids. CDR3 protein: CASSLMGQGLGETQYF. The CDR3 nucleotides read TGTGCCAGCAGCTTAATGGGACAGGGGCTCGGAGAGACCCAGTACTTC.

This clone was detected many times. The J gene is TRBJ1-3, the V gene TRBV28; D unresolved. CDR1 and CDR2 from the germline V gene are MDHEN and SYDVKM. Trimming stripped 5 bases from V and 2 bases from J, with 10 bases between. The CDR3 extends over 14 amino acids. The CDR3: CASSPGRAGNTIYF. The CDR3 region has the DNA TGTGCCAGCAGTCCCGGGAGAGCTGGAAACACCATATATTTT.

The chain recombines TRBV2 with TRBJ1-1; D possibly corresponds to TRBD1 (5 bases). Looked up from germline, CDR1 is SNHLY and CDR2 is FYNNEI. There are 14 residues in the CDR3. Trimming shortened V by 4 bases and J by 1 base, and 10 bases separated the two germline ends. CDR3 amino acids: CASSAQTANTEAFF. The CDR3 nucleotides are TGTGCCAGCAGTGCCCAGACAGCGAACACTGAAGCTTTCTTT.

V gene TRBV7-2 combines with J gene TRBJ2-2; 9 bases match TRBD2. The CDR3 length is 15 residues. With 3 bases clipped from V and 4 bases from J, the junction kept 3 bases outside the gene matches. Germline lookup yields CDR1 SGHTA and CDR2 FQGNSA. CDR3 residues: CASSFAAGGTGELFF. In DNA form, the CDR3 reads TGTGCCAGCAGCTTTGCAGCGGGAGGCACCGGGGAGCTGTTTTTT.

This clone was recorded a few times. J is TRBJ1-5 and V is TRBV7-8, with D tentatively TRBD1 (6 bases). Germline V CDR1 and CDR2: SGHVS, FQNEAQ. V lost 5 bases and J lost 5, with 10 bases in between. CDR3 length equals 13 residues. CDR3 nucleotide sequence: TGTGCCAGCAGCGTCAGGGGAGATCAGCCCCAGCATTTT. It encodes CASSVRGDQPQHF.

The chain combines TRBV7-2 with TRBJ2-5; weak D call: TRBD2 (5 bases). V gave up 3 bases and J gave up 2 bases, with 13 bases separating them. In germline, CDR1 is SGHTA, CDR2 FQGNSA. This CDR3 has 15 residues. CDR3 sequence reads: CASSFPLGGQETQYF. The CDR3 DNA reads TGTGCCAGCAGCTTTCCTCTAGGCGGGCAAGAGACCCAGTACTTC.

This clone was recorded a few times. The rearrangement joins TRBV7-2 to TRBJ2-6; 8 bases line up with TRBD1. V gave up 5 bases and J gave up 0 bases; unmatched junction bases: 9. The CDR3 loop spans 18 amino acids. Per the germline V gene, CDR1 is SGHTA and CDR2 is FQGNSA. The CDR3 DNA reads as TGTGCCAGCAGCCGCCGGGACAGGCCACTCTCTGGGGCCAACGTCCTGACTTTC. Translated: CASSRRDRPLSGANVLTF.

The chain employs TRBV30 and TRBJ1-5; no definite D call. Trimming pared 5 bases from V and 8 bases from J, leaving 22 bases between. This CDR3 is 15 amino acids long. Per germline, CDR1 GTSNPN and CDR2 SVGIG (reference sequence). CDR3 loop: CAWSVPGTPVEPQHF. The DNA for the CDR3 is TGTGCCTGGTCCGTCCCGGGAACCCCGGTGGAGCCCCAGCATTTT.

This sequence joins TRBV19 and TRBJ1-5; no clear D. The CDR3 totals 14 residues. V dropped 5 bases and J dropped 0 bases, with 8 bases sitting between them. Looked up from germline, CDR1 is LNHDA and CDR2 is SQIVND (reference sequence). The CDR3 nucleotides read TGTGCCAGTAGTTTGTTCTTTAGCAATCAGCCCCAGCATTTT. As protein: CASSLFFSNQPQHF.

The rearrangement joins TRBV6-5 to TRBJ2-1, with TRBD2 matching 8 bases. In germline, CDR1 is MNHEY, CDR2 SVGAGI. The CDR3 has 15 residues. V lost 4 bases to trimming and J lost 6 bases; unmatched junction nucleotides: 8. In DNA form, the CDR3 reads TGTGCCAGCAGTTTACTCGCGGGGGGTTTCAATGAGCAGTTCTTC. It is translated as CASSLLAGGFNEQFF.

This chain links TRBV7-2 with TRBJ1-6; D is ambiguous. V was clipped by 1 base and J by 7 bases, with 17 bases between them. This CDR3 spans 17 amino acids. The germline V gene has CDR1 SGHTA and CDR2 FQGNSA. The CDR3 here is CASSLEVPGAGNSPLHF. In DNA form, the CDR3 reads TGTGCCAGCAGCTTAGAGGTTCCCGGAGCGGGGAATTCACCCCTCCACTTT.

Only a few counts were recorded for this clone. The chain joins TRBV5-1 to TRBJ1-6, with D uncertain. Germline-derived CDR1 and CDR2 are SGHRS and YFSETQ. Trimming took 4 bases from V and 9 from J, leaving 23 bases between them. The CDR3 consists of 17 residues. As DNA, the CDR3 is TGCGCCAGCAGCCCAGTATTTGGCAGGCAAGATGGTTCACCCCTCCACTTT. It is translated as CASSPVFGRQDGSPLHF.

This chain uses TRBV7-3 with TRBJ1-1; D not resolved. This CDR3 has 12 amino acids. Germline V gene lookup returns CDR1 SGHTA and CDR2 FQGTGA. Trimming took off 5 bases at V and 7 bases at J, with 11 bases between the two ends. The CDR3 DNA sequence: TGTGCCAGCAGCCCGGAGTTGAGTGAAGCTTTCTTT. As protein: CASSPELSEAFF.

The chain joins TRBV2 to TRBJ2-1; 9 bases fit TRBD2. The germline gives CDR1 SNHLY, CDR2 FYNNEI. The CDR3 contains 15 residues. V lost 11 bases to trimming and J lost 8 bases; unmatched junction nucleotides: 16. Here the CDR3 reads CAGTLAGTAEDEQFF. As DNA, the CDR3 is TGTGCCGGGACTCTAGCGGGAACTGCAGAGGATGAGCAGTTCTTC.

In its sample, this clone was seen a few times. DNA of the CDR3: TGTGCCCAGGGCGGTGGCACTGAAGCTTTCTTT. It yields the protein CAQGGGTEAFF. The rearrangement joins TRBV30 to TRBJ1-1; a possible D gene is TRBD1 (5 bases). The V end lost 8 bases, the J end lost 4 bases, and 11 bases lay between the germline ends. Germline CDR1 GTSNPN, CDR2 SVGIG (reference sequence). The CDR3 is 11 residues long.

This clone was counted many times. The CDR3 region is CASSYRAPEQFF. CDR3 bases: TGCGCCAGCAGCTACAGGGCCCCTGAGCAGTTCTTC. The rearrangement uses TRBV5-1 and TRBJ2-1; possibly TRBD1 for D (6 bases). This CDR3 region has 12 residues. Germline V lookup: CDR1 SGHRS, CDR2 YFSETQ. V was shortened by 3 bases and J by 9 bases, with 10 bases between the two germline ends.

This clone was recorded a few times. This chain joins TRBV9 and TRBJ1-3, with a tentative D call TRBD1 (5 bases). Germline CDR1 SGDLS, CDR2 YYNGEE. There are 16 residues in the CDR3. The V and J ends lost 0 bases and 4 bases respectively, with 14 bases between them. The CDR3 DNA reads as TGTGCCAGCAGCGTAGGAGCCAGGGTGTCGGGAAACACCATATATTTT. Residues: CASSVGARVSGNTIYF.

This clone occurred many times. This sequence joins TRBV5-8 and TRBJ2-5, with a tentative D call TRBD1 (6 bases). Deletions cut 5 bases from V and 0 bases from J, with 11 bases between. This CDR3 is 14 amino acids long. Germline CDR1 SGHTS, CDR2 YDEGEE. In DNA form, the CDR3 reads TGTGCCAGCAGTCGTGGACAGTACCAAGAGACCCAGTACTTC. This sequence encodes CASSRGQYQETQYF.

The table lists this clone with a few counts. V gene TRBV9 combines with J gene TRBJ1-3; 8 bases agree with TRBD1. The junction had 2 bases not matched to a gene; V was cut back by 3 bases and J by 0 bases. The CDR3 sequence is 15 residues long. The germline V gene encodes CDR1 SGDLS and CDR2 YYNGEE. CDR3 sequence reads: CASSGTGGSGNTIYF. The CDR3 DNA reads as TGTGCCAGCAGCGGAACAGGGGGCTCTGGAAACACCATATATTTT. Based on the CDR3 plus reference TRBV9 and TRBJ1-3, the full variable domain is DSGVTQTPKHLITATGQRVTLRCSPRSGDLSVYWYQQSLDQGLQFLIQYYNGEERAKGNILERFSAQQFPDLHSELNLSSLELGDSALYFCASSGTGGSGNTIYFGEGSWLTVV.